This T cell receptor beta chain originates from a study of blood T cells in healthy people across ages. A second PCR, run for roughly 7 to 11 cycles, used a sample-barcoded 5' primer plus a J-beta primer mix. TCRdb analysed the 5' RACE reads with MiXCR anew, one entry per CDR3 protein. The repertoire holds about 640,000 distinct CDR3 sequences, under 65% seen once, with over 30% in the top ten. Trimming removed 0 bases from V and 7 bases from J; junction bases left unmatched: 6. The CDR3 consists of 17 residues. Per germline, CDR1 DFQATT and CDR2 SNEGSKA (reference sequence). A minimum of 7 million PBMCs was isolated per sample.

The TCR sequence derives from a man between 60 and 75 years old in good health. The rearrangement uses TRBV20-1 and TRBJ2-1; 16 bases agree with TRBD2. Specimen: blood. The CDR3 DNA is TGCAGTGCTAGAGATTTGGGACTAGCGGGGGGGAATAATGAGCAGTTCTTC. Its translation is CSARDLGLAGGNNEQFF.